This TCR beta chain appears in the sequencing data of a study of shared clonotypes between healthy human individuals. About this clone itself: The sample contains more than one DNA sequence encoding this CDR3.

Using immunoSEQ multiplex PCR, the repertoire was profiled, and TCRdb retains in-frame clones only, with some absent. The sample yields roughly 1,600,000 clones, about 98.5% seen once. The specimen was naive CD4+ T cells sorted from blood. As for subset: CD45RA+ positively selected. This receptor was obtained from a young man in good health.

CDR3 loop: CASSVDRNTEAFF. CDR3 coding DNA: TGTGCCAGCAGCGTAGACAGAAACACTGAAGCTTTCTTT. This chain connects TRBV9 to TRBJ1-1; no definite D call. The CDR3 totals 13 residues. Trimming left V 0 bases short and J 2 bases short, with 5 bases between. Germline CDR1 is SGDLS and CDR2 is YYNGEE.